These T cell receptor beta chains were read from a single sample in a study of T-cell reconstitution after alpha-beta-depleted transplantation in children. Each CDR3 protein is one row after TCRdb ran MiXCR on the PCR reads. The sample lists about 580,000 distinct CDR3 sequences; roughly 30% were seen once. The source was PBMCs, collected before TCRalphabeta/CD19-depleted stem cell transplant. These receptors all come from a boy in the first two years of life with Wiskott-Aldrich syndrome, due to receive a stem cell transplant. Each CDR3 is given with its conserved first and last residue. D genes are given only for firm matches. The size field is filled for only some rows; it gives once, few, many or a size class.

CDR3 protein: CATSRGPQETQYF
CDR3 DNA: TGTGCCACCAGCAGAGGACCGCAAGAGACCCAGTACTTC
clone size: few
J gene: TRBJ2-5
D gene: .
V gene: TRBV15

CDR3 protein: CSVAGRGSPLHF
CDR3 DNA: TGCAGTGTCGCGGGAAGGGGGTCACCCCTCCACTTT
clone size: .
J gene: TRBJ1-6
D gene: .
V gene: TRBV20-1

CDR3 protein: CSVDGPLLGRTQFF
CDR3 DNA: TGCAGCGTTGATGGGCCTCTACTCGGGAGAACGCAGTTCTTC
clone size: once
J gene: TRBJ2-1
D gene: .
V gene: TRBV29-1

CDR3 protein: CASSFFPDTQYF
CDR3 DNA: TGTGCCAGCAGTTTTTTTCCAGATACGCAGTATTTT
clone size: .
J gene: TRBJ2-3
D gene: .
V gene: TRBV12-3/TRBV12-4

CDR3 protein: CASRGTPRVAGEDEQFF
CDR3 DNA: TGTGCCAGCAGAGGGACGCCCCGGGTAGCGGGAGAGGATGAGCAGTTCTTC
clone size: few
J gene: TRBJ2-1
D gene: TRBD2
V gene: TRBV27

CDR3 protein: CASRLVKRGAYEQYF
CDR3 DNA: TGTGCCAGCCGACTCGTCAAGCGGGGGGCCTACGAGCAGTACTTC
clone size: .
J gene: TRBJ2-7
D gene: TRBD2
V gene: TRBV27

CDR3 protein: CASSPLRGAAEAFF
CDR3 DNA: TGTGCCAGCTCACCCTTGAGGGGGGCCGCTGAAGCTTTCTTT
clone size: .
J gene: TRBJ1-1
D gene: .
V gene: TRBV18

CDR3 protein: CASSATFGQGGETQYF
CDR3 DNA: TGCGCCAGCAGCGCAACCTTCGGGCAGGGAGGAGAGACCCAGTACTTC
clone size: .
J gene: TRBJ2-5
D gene: .
V gene: TRBV5-1

CDR3 protein: CASSEEAGRSYNEQFF
CDR3 DNA: TGTGCCAGCAGTGAAGAGGCGGGGAGATCCTACAATGAGCAGTTCTTC
clone size: .
J gene: TRBJ2-1
D gene: .
V gene: TRBV2

CDR3 protein: CSAPTGTGGQYF
CDR3 DNA: TGCAGTGCTCCTACCGGGACAGGGGGGCAGTACTTC
clone size: few
J gene: TRBJ2-7
D gene: TRBD1
V gene: TRBV20-1

CDR3 protein: CASSRLSGESSYEQYF
CDR3 DNA: TGTGCCAGCAGCCGGCTTTCAGGGGAGTCAAGCTACGAGCAGTACTTC
clone size: few
J gene: TRBJ2-7
D gene: .
V gene: TRBV5-6

CDR3 protein: CSAQGTEAFF
CDR3 DNA: TGCAGTGCGCAGGGTACTGAAGCTTTCTTT
clone size: .
J gene: TRBJ1-1
D gene: .
V gene: TRBV20-1

CDR3 protein: CATSGHRDTEAFF
CDR3 DNA: TGTGCCACCAGCGGCCACCGGGACACTGAAGCTTTCTTT
clone size: .
J gene: TRBJ1-1
D gene: .
V gene: TRBV24-1

CDR3 protein: CASRIGGMNTEAFF
CDR3 DNA: TGTGCCAGCAGAATAGGGGGTATGAACACTGAAGCTTTCTTT
clone size: few
J gene: TRBJ1-1
D gene: .
V gene: TRBV12-3/TRBV12-4

CDR3 protein: CASSAARSSYNEQFF
CDR3 DNA: TGTGCCAGCAGTGCCGCCCGGAGCTCCTACAATGAGCAGTTCTTC
clone size: .
J gene: TRBJ2-1
D gene: .
V gene: TRBV25-1

CDR3 protein: CASSEIKRANWDNQPQHF
CDR3 DNA: TGTGCCAGCAGTGAAATAAAGAGGGCTAATTGGGACAATCAGCCCCAGCATTTT
clone size: .
J gene: TRBJ1-5
D gene: .
V gene: TRBV2

CDR3 protein: CAWSGERTSGMSYEQYF
CDR3 DNA: TGTGCCTGGAGTGGCGAAAGGACTAGCGGGATGAGTTACGAGCAGTACTTC
clone size: .
J gene: TRBJ2-7
D gene: TRBD2
V gene: TRBV30

CDR3 protein: CASSTLRTNNYGYTF
CDR3 DNA: TGTGCCAGCAGCACGCTGAGGACAAATAACTATGGCTACACCTTC
clone size: .
J gene: TRBJ1-2
D gene: .
V gene: TRBV7-9

CDR3 protein: CASTEAGGRNEQFF
CDR3 DNA: TGTGCCAGCACTGAGGCGGGAGGGCGGAATGAGCAGTTCTTC
clone size: few
J gene: TRBJ2-1
D gene: TRBD2
V gene: TRBV5-4

CDR3 protein: CASSPRTADTNEQYF
CDR3 DNA: TGTGCCAGCTCACCGAGGACAGCCGATACGAACGAGCAGTACTTC
clone size: few
J gene: TRBJ2-7
D gene: .
V gene: TRBV18

CDR3 protein: CATDSGRATGELFF
CDR3 DNA: TGTGCCACCGACTCTGGGCGGGCGACCGGGGAGCTGTTTTTT
clone size: .
J gene: TRBJ2-2
D gene: .
V gene: TRBV10-3

CDR3 protein: CASREPGQNEAFF
CDR3 DNA: TGTGCCAGCAGGGAGCCGGGACAGAATGAAGCTTTCTTT
clone size: .
J gene: TRBJ1-1
D gene: TRBD1
V gene: TRBV7-9

CDR3 protein: CRARPWGGKAYNEQFF
CDR3 DNA: TGCAGAGCTAGACCTTGGGGGGGGAAGGCCTACAATGAGCAGTTCTTC
clone size: few
J gene: TRBJ2-1
D gene: TRBD2
V gene: TRBV20-1

CDR3 protein: CASSLAIKGYTF
CDR3 DNA: TGTGCCAGCAGCTTAGCTATAAAGGGCTACACCTTC
clone size: .
J gene: TRBJ1-2
D gene: .
V gene: TRBV7-2

CDR3 protein: CASSLPEGAKNIQYF
CDR3 DNA: TGCGCCAGCAGCTTACCGGAGGGGGCCAAAAACATTCAGTACTTC
clone size: once
J gene: TRBJ2-4
D gene: .
V gene: TRBV5-1

CDR3 protein: CSASRVNEQYF
CDR3 DNA: TGCAGTGCTAGCCGGGTCAACGAGCAGTACTTC
clone size: .
J gene: TRBJ2-7
D gene: .
V gene: TRBV20-1

CDR3 protein: CATRRGTSDEQFF
CDR3 DNA: TGTGCCACCAGGAGAGGGACTAGCGATGAGCAGTTCTTC
clone size: few
J gene: TRBJ2-1
D gene: TRBD2
V gene: TRBV15

CDR3 protein: CASSRRLAPNEQFF
CDR3 DNA: TGTGCCAGCTCACGCCGACTAGCGCCGAATGAGCAGTTCTTC
clone size: .
J gene: TRBJ2-1
D gene: TRBD2
V gene: TRBV18

CDR3 protein: CASTTSGTPQETQYF
CDR3 DNA: TGCGCCAGCACGACTAGCGGGACGCCCCAAGAGACCCAGTACTTC
clone size: .
J gene: TRBJ2-5
D gene: TRBD2
V gene: TRBV5-1

CDR3 protein: CSAHRTGLRGDTQYF
CDR3 DNA: TGCAGTGCTCACAGAACAGGTCTCAGGGGGGATACGCAGTATTTT
clone size: .
J gene: TRBJ2-3
D gene: TRBD1
V gene: TRBV20-1

CDR3 protein: CASSQDSGTSGQFF
CDR3 DNA: TGTGCCAGCAGCCAAGATTCTGGGACTAGCGGGCAGTTCTTC
clone size: .
J gene: TRBJ2-1
D gene: TRBD2
V gene: TRBV4-2

CDR3 protein: CAISILGNTDTQYF
CDR3 DNA: TGTGCCATCAGTATCCTGGGAAACACAGATACGCAGTATTTT
clone size: few
J gene: TRBJ2-3
D gene: .
V gene: TRBV10-3

CDR3 protein: CSAHKGGSSYNEQFF
CDR3 DNA: TGCAGTGCGCACAAGGGCGGGAGCTCCTACAATGAGCAGTTCTTC
clone size: .
J gene: TRBJ2-1
D gene: TRBD2
V gene: TRBV20-1

CDR3 protein: CASSEVSGGEQYF
CDR3 DNA: TGTGCCAGCAGTGAAGTCAGTGGGGGCGAGCAGTACTTC
clone size: .
J gene: TRBJ2-7
D gene: .
V gene: TRBV25-1

CDR3 protein: CASSQESTGGPVEQFF
CDR3 DNA: TGTGCCAGCAGCCAAGAGTCCACGGGAGGGCCTGTTGAGCAGTTCTTC
clone size: few
J gene: TRBJ2-1
D gene: TRBD2
V gene: TRBV4-2

CDR3 protein: CASSWTSGLFQETQYF
CDR3 DNA: TGCGCCAGCAGCTGGACTAGCGGGCTTTTCCAAGAGACCCAGTACTTC
clone size: .
J gene: TRBJ2-5
D gene: TRBD2
V gene: TRBV5-1

CDR3 protein: CASSPSASSVYNEQFF
CDR3 DNA: TGTGCCAGCTCACCTTCCGCGTCTAGCGTCTACAATGAGCAGTTCTTC
clone size: .
J gene: TRBJ2-1
D gene: .
V gene: TRBV18

CDR3 protein: CASSFSAENEKLFF
CDR3 DNA: TGCGCCAGCAGCTTTTCGGCAGAAAATGAAAAACTGTTTTTT
clone size: .
J gene: TRBJ1-4
D gene: .
V gene: TRBV5-1

CDR3 protein: CASSYVPSGLSGANVLTF
CDR3 DNA: TGTGCCAGCAGTTATGTCCCTAGCGGGTTATCTGGGGCCAACGTCCTGACTTTC
clone size: .
J gene: TRBJ2-6
D gene: TRBD2
V gene: TRBV2

CDR3 protein: CSAPRGRNEQFF
CDR3 DNA: TGCAGTGCTCCCAGGGGTCGGAATGAGCAGTTCTTC
clone size: few
J gene: TRBJ2-1
D gene: .
V gene: TRBV20-1

CDR3 protein: CSVDIYPGQGAGTQYF
CDR3 DNA: TGCAGCGTTGATATTTATCCGGGACAGGGGGCAGGGACCCAGTACTTC
clone size: few
J gene: TRBJ2-5
D gene: TRBD1
V gene: TRBV29-1

CDR3 protein: CASSLTASGMNTGELFF
CDR3 DNA: TGTGCCAGCAGTTTGACCGCTAGCGGGATGAACACCGGGGAGCTGTTTTTT
clone size: .
J gene: TRBJ2-2
D gene: TRBD2
V gene: TRBV12-3/TRBV12-4

CDR3 protein: CASRPQGGSSYEQYF
CDR3 DNA: TGCGCCAGCAGGCCACAGGGAGGAAGTTCCTACGAGCAGTACTTC
clone size: few
J gene: TRBJ2-7
D gene: .
V gene: TRBV5-1

CDR3 protein: CASSVGSLAGQETQYF
CDR3 DNA: TGTGCCAGCAGCGTAGGTTCGCTAGCGGGTCAAGAGACCCAGTACTTC
clone size: .
J gene: TRBJ2-5
D gene: TRBD2
V gene: TRBV9

CDR3 protein: CASSAGTAEDQPQHF
CDR3 DNA: TGTGCCAGCAGTGCTGGGACAGCGGAGGATCAGCCCCAGCATTTT
clone size: .
J gene: TRBJ1-5
D gene: TRBD1
V gene: TRBV6-1